What follows are 23 T cell receptor beta chains derived from one specimen sequenced in a study of shared clonotypes between healthy human individuals. The method was immunoSEQ multiplex PCR; TCRdb's version includes in-frame clones alone and lacks a portion of them. The sample has some 2,500,000 clones; 90% to 95% are singletons. Sample: naive CD4+ T cells from PBMCs. The sample's subset: CD45RA+ positively selected. These receptors were taken from a man aged 18 to 35 in good health. Some clones in this sample may be carry-over from other donors' samples.

The genes are TRBV7-3 and TRBJ1-1; tentatively, D is TRBD1 (6 bases). The CDR3 runs to 14 residues. The V end was cut by 5 bases, the J end by 1 base, with 11 bases between. Germline V gene lookup returns CDR1 SGHTA and CDR2 FQGTGA. Here the CDR3 DNA reads TGTGCCAGCAGCCAGGAGGGGGAGAACACTGAAGCTTTCTTT. This encodes CASSQEGENTEAFF.

The genes are TRBV9 and TRBJ1-1; D possibly corresponds to TRBD1 (6 bases). The germline V gene encodes CDR1 SGDLS and CDR2 YYNGEE. This CDR3 is built from 14 residues. V gave up 5 bases and J gave up 4 bases, with 15 bases separating them. CDR3 nucleotides: TGTGCCAGCAGTTCAATAGGGGGGACCACTGAAGCTTTCTTT. This translates into CASSSIGGTTEAFF.

V and J are TRBV5-8 and TRBJ2-3; D may be TRBD2 (5 bases). The CDR3 contains 15 residues. The V and J ends lost 5 bases and 1 base respectively, with 14 bases between them. From germline, CDR1 is SGHTS and CDR2 YDEGEE. The CDR3 DNA reads as TGTGCCAGCAGGTCTGCGCGGGCGGGCACAGATACGCAGTATTTT. Amino acids: CASRSARAGTDTQYF.

V gene TRBV4-1 combines with J gene TRBJ2-1; unclear D gene. The CDR3 has 13 residues. Germline CDR1 MGHRA, CDR2 YSYEKL. V was cut by 0 bases and J by 13 bases, with 13 bases left in between. The CDR3 sequence: CASSQDLGLSQFF. The CDR3 coding sequence is TGCGCCAGCAGCCAAGATTTAGGGTTGTCACAGTTCTTC.

Concerning this clone: Other nucleotide sequences in the sample specify the same CDR3. The V and J genes are TRBV5-1 and TRBJ2-1, with D maybe TRBD1 (5 bases). This CDR3 has 14 amino acids. Trimming removed 4 bases from V and 0 bases from J, with 8 bases in between. CDR1 is SGHRS and CDR2 is YFSETQ in the germline V gene. The CDR3 protein is CASSGDSSYNEQFF. The CDR3 DNA follows: TGCGCCAGCAGCGGCGACAGCTCCTACAATGAGCAGTTCTTC.

This clone was detected only once. The V call is TRBV28, the J call TRBJ2-7, with D possibly being TRBD1 (5 bases). The V gene lost 9 bases and the J gene lost 4 bases, with 10 bases spanning the gap. Germline CDR1 is MDHEN and CDR2 is SYDVKM. CDR3 size: 11 residues. Here the CDR3 DNA reads TGTGCCAGTTTTACAGGATACGAGCAGTACTTC. Its translation: CASFTGYEQYF.

The chain couples TRBV14 to TRBJ2-3; TRBD2 agrees at 12 bases. This CDR3 contains 16 residues. Trimming at V came to 5 bases and at J to 4 bases, leaving 7 bases not matched to a gene. CDR1 and CDR2 (germline): SGHDN, FVKESK. In DNA, the CDR3 is TGTGCCAGCAGCTCCCGACTAGCGGGAGCCCCAGATACGCAGTATTTT. Translating it yields CASSSRLAGAPDTQYF.

This clone occurred once. At the DNA level, this CDR3 is encoded by other sequences in the same sample as well. V is TRBV5-1 and J is TRBJ2-5; 7 nucleotides align to TRBD1. V dropped 0 bases and J dropped 4; count of bases not matched to a gene: 3. CDR1 is SGHRS and CDR2 is YFSETQ in the germline V gene. The CDR3 sequence is 14 residues long. The CDR3 DNA sequence: TGCGCCAGCAGCTTGGATCCAGGGGGAGAGACCCAGTACTTC. It codes for CASSLDPGGETQYF. Looking up the rest from reference TRBV5-1 and TRBJ2-5 gives the full variable domain: KAGVTQTPRYLIKTRGQQVTLSCSPISGHRSVSWYQQTPGQGLQFLFEYFSETQRNKGNFPGRFSGRQFSNSRSEMNVSTLELGDSALYLCASSLDPGGETQYFGPGTRLLVL.

The V and J genes are TRBV7-9 and TRBJ1-5, with a possible D match to TRBD1 (6 bases). V was trimmed by 4 bases and J by 0 bases, leaving 16 bases between them. CDR1 is SEHNR and CDR2 is FQNEAQ in the germline V gene (reference sequence). CDR3 length: 17 residues. CDR3 amino acids: CASSYRGQEGSNQPQHF. As DNA, the CDR3 is TGTGCCAGCAGCTACCGGGGGCAGGAGGGTAGCAATCAGCCCCAGCATTTT.

This chain joins TRBV2 and TRBJ2-1; 9 bases fit TRBD2. Trimming took 6 bases from V and 6 from J; bases not matched to a gene: 9. CDR3 length: 15 residues. Looked up from germline, CDR1 is SNHLY and CDR2 is FYNNEI. CDR3 in DNA: TGTGCCAGCAGCCAAAGCGGGAGGAACTTCAATGAGCAGTTCTTC. It translates to CASSQSGRNFNEQFF.

V is TRBV29-1 and J is TRBJ1-2; TRBD1 matches 10 bases. The CDR3 totals 13 residues. V gave up 6 bases and J gave up 3 bases; unmatched junction bases: 4. In germline, CDR1 is SQVTM, CDR2 ANQGSEA. CDR3: CSVQGTGDYGYTF. CDR3 nucleotides: TGCAGCGTCCAAGGGACAGGGGACTATGGCTACACCTTC.

This chain connects TRBV7-3 to TRBJ2-2, with D unclear. CDR1 SGHTA and CDR2 FQGTGA come from the germline V gene. The V and J ends lost 2 bases and 10 bases respectively, with 11 bases between them. This CDR3 has 13 amino acids. CDR3 sequence: CASSLYRSAELFF. For the CDR3, the DNA is TGTGCCAGCAGCTTATATAGGAGCGCGGAGCTGTTTTTT. The variable domain in full, completed from reference TRBV7-3 and TRBJ2-2, reads GAGVSQTPSNKVTEKGKYVELRCDPISGHTALYWYRQSLGQGPEFLIYFQGTGAADDSGLPNDRFFAVRPEGSVSTLKIQRTERGDSAVYLCASSLYRSAELFFGEGSRLTVL.

The chain carries TRBV6-5 and TRBJ2-7; possible D gene TRBD2, 5 bases. The germline V gene has CDR1 MNHEY and CDR2 SVGAGI. The germline V and J ends were trimmed by 2 bases and 5 bases, with 10 bases remaining between them. CDR3 length: 13 amino acids. For the CDR3, the DNA is TGTGCCAGCAGTTACATGGCGGGCGACGAGCAGTACTTC. Its translation: CASSYMAGDEQYF.

In this sample, this clone turned up a few times. The chain combines TRBV5-1 with TRBJ2-7; D may be TRBD2 (6 bases). In germline, CDR1 is SGHRS, CDR2 YFSETQ. Deletions cut 2 bases from V and 6 bases from J, with 15 bases between. This CDR3 region has 14 residues. CDR3 amino acids: CASSFTGPGVEQYF. DNA for the CDR3: TGCGCCAGCAGCTTCACCGGGCCGGGGGTCGAGCAGTACTTC.

The J gene is TRBJ1-5, the V gene TRBV6-1; D call uncertain. V was trimmed by 2 bases and J by 3 bases, leaving 8 bases between them. Germline CDR1 is MNHNS and CDR2 is SASEGT. The CDR3 is 14 amino acids. Here the CDR3 DNA reads TGTGCCAGCAGTGAACGGAGACTCAATCAGCCCCAGCATTTT. The encoded protein is CASSERRLNQPQHF.

This rearrangement joins TRBV7-9 to TRBJ1-2, with D unresolved. The V gene lost 5 bases and the J gene lost 5 bases, with 18 bases spanning the gap. The CDR3 has 15 residues. The germline V gene encodes CDR1 SEHNR and CDR2 FQNEAQ (reference sequence). The CDR3 bases are TGTGCCAGCAGCCGTGGACCTTATAATCCGTATGGCTACACCTTC. Its protein product is CASSRGPYNPYGYTF.

J is TRBJ2-7 and V is TRBV7-8, with 9 bases that match TRBD1. After removal of 5 bases from V and 3 bases from J, the junction contained 5 bases not matched to a gene. The CDR3 extends over 14 amino acids. Germline V gene lookup returns CDR1 SGHVS and CDR2 FQNEAQ. CDR3 DNA: TGTGCCAGCAGCCCGCGGACAGGGGACTACGAGCAGTACTTC. It yields the protein CASSPRTGDYEQYF.

J is TRBJ1-5 and V is TRBV14, with no clear D. The CDR3 has 22 amino acids. The germline CDR1 and CDR2 sequences are SGHDN and FVKESK. V was cut by 1 base and J by 4 bases, with 32 bases left in between. The CDR3 region has the DNA TGTGCCAGCAGCCAAGCCCATCCAGTGTTGTCTTGGACGACCGAAAAGAATCAGCCCCAGCATTTT. Residues: CASSQAHPVLSWTTEKNQPQHF.

CDR3 residues: CASSYRIGTDTQYF. For the CDR3, the DNA is TGTGCCAGCAGTTACCGGATAGGTACGGATACGCAGTATTTT. The chain couples TRBV6-5 to TRBJ2-3; D unresolved. This CDR3 contains 14 residues. The V gene's germline CDR1 is MNHEY and CDR2 SVGAGI. V was clipped by 2 bases and J by 6 bases, with 12 bases between them.

This clone appeared once. This chain joins TRBV5-6 and TRBJ2-3; no reliable D call. CDR3 length: 17 residues. Germline values: CDR1 SGHDT, CDR2 YYEEEE. V dropped 0 bases and J dropped 6 bases, with 20 bases sitting between them. In DNA form, the CDR3 reads TGTGCCAGCAGCTTGGCTGGTACTTACTCACCCACTGATACGCAGTATTTT. As protein: CASSLAGTYSPTDTQYF.

The chain couples TRBV7-8 to TRBJ2-1, with 7 bases matching TRBD2. V dropped 5 bases and J dropped 1; count of bases not matched to a gene: 11. Germline CDR1 reads SGHVS; CDR2 reads FQNEAQ. The CDR3 is made up of 17 amino acids. The CDR3: CASSAVGGRGSYNEQFF. CDR3 coding DNA: TGTGCCAGCAGCGCAGTGGGCGGGAGAGGGTCCTACAATGAGCAGTTCTTC. Supplemented by reference TRBV7-8 and TRBJ2-1, the full variable domain reads GAGVSQSPRYKVAKRGQDVALRCDPISGHVSLFWYQQALGQGPEFLTYFQNEAQLDKSGLPSDRFFAERPEGSVSTLKIQRTQQEDSAVYLCASSAVGGRGSYNEQFFGPGTRLTVL.

The chain uses TRBV4-3 and TRBJ1-2, with a weak D call TRBD1 (5 bases). The CDR3 runs to 15 residues. From germline, CDR1 is LGHNA and CDR2 YSLEER. Between the trimmed V and J ends, which lost 4 bases and 4 bases, there was a span of 16 bases. The CDR3 reads CASSPGTATPYGYTF. CDR3 in DNA: TGCGCCAGCAGCCCAGGGACTGCTACGCCCTATGGCTACACCTTC.

The V and J genes are TRBV28 and TRBJ2-1; weak D call: TRBD2 (5 bases). Germline CDR1 reads MDHEN; CDR2 reads SYDVKM. V gave up 3 bases and J gave up 3 bases, with 12 bases separating them. The CDR3 sequence is 15 residues long. Here the CDR3 reads CASSLWERVYNEQFF. DNA for the CDR3: TGTGCCAGCAGTTTGTGGGAGAGGGTCTACAATGAGCAGTTCTTC.